The text below deals with one TCR beta chain. What it binds is not known. Despite likely unrecorded immune exposures, the donors were nominally healthy at the time of sampling. This specimen comes from a study of cytomegalovirus exposure and HLA in healthy donors. Looking at the study overall: Within the Caucasian-associated ancestry cluster were roughly 81% of the approximately 370 genotyped donors. Study-level points and caveats: Across donors, presence/absence analyses took sequencing depth to be roughly uniform.

V was trimmed by 2 bases and J by 1 base, leaving 11 bases between them. The germline CDR1 and CDR2 sequences are SGHDN and FVKESK. CDR3 size: 15 residues. The study ran its PCR with 60 Vbeta and 13 Jbeta primers. Sequenced by immunoSEQ multiplex PCR; TCRdb stores in-frame clones only, minus some. Here the sample spans 84,000 or so clones, 70% to 80% being singletons. Sequencing was carried out using PBMCs. V usage is TRBV14 and J usage is TRBJ1-2, with a weak D call TRBD1 (5 bases). The TCR was taken from a middle-aged man in good health and CMV-seronegative. Here the CDR3 reads CASSQRAGFNYGYTF. The DNA for the CDR3 is TGTGCCAGCAGCCAACGGGCAGGGTTTAACTATGGCTACACCTTC. Full variable domain (missing parts from reference TRBV14 and TRBJ1-2): EAGVTQFPSHSVIEKGQTVTLRCDPISGHDNLYWYRRVMGKEIKFLLHFVKESKQDESGMPNNRFLAERTGGTYSTLKVQPAELEDSGVYFCASSQRAGFNYGYTFGSGTRLTVV.